This TCR beta chain was identified in a study of blood T cell repertoires in COVID-19. Study as a whole: Samples taken during acute and convalescent COVID-19 were collected in the United States, Italy and Spain. PBMCs, B-cell-depleted T cells, or T cells were the source of the cDNA or gDNA that made up the material.

The CDR3 has 14 amino acids. Per germline, CDR1 MNHNY and CDR2 SVGAGI (reference sequence). J lost 8 bases, V lost 8 bases, and 10 bases had no gene match. Original handling: Estimation of nucleated cell counts was performed using reference gene primer amplification. Profiling relied on immunoSEQ multiplex PCR, and the TCRdb table lists in-frame clones only, not all of them. From that table come the V and J calls and clone size; the DNA was used to work out D and trimming. The table has over 55,000 clones, about four fifths seen once. The rearrangement uses TRBV6-6 and TRBJ1-4; 8 bases map to TRBD1. Material: peripheral blood. This TCR was sampled from a human donor in a cohort sampled during active COVID-19. The CDR3 DNA follows: TGTGCCAGCTCCGAGGACAGGGTGGGGGAAAAACTGTTTTTT. Amino acid sequence: CASSEDRVGEKLFF.